Given below is one T cell receptor (beta chain) in context. Template switching added a universal primer site; cDNA carried unique molecular identifiers. TCRdb redid the calling of the 5' RACE reads with MiXCR, one entry per CDR3 protein. In the table there are 200,000 to 250,000 distinct CDR3 sequences, around 6.6% of which are singletons. The data originate from a study of identical twins. No donor was unhealthy or non-Caucasian. This CDR3 region has 17 residues. The trim removed 6 bases at V and 4 bases at J, leaving 17 bases unmatched. Per germline, CDR1 SGHRS and CDR2 YFSETQ. These data were likewise used in another study, on yellow fever vaccine responses in identical twins. Per that paper: Twins' vaccine T cell responses reportedly seemed partly convergent and partly personalized.

The sample was memory (CD45RO+) T cells sorted from blood. This clonotype originated in a woman aged 18-29 years in good health. The V call is TRBV5-1, the J call TRBJ2-7; 9 positions match TRBD2. CDR3 in DNA: TGCGCCAGCATCCCTTATGAGCGGGGGGCCATCCAATACGAGCAGTACGTC. It yields the protein CASIPYERGAIQYEQYV.